A selection of T cell receptor beta chains follows, all from one sample in a study of OX40 agonist ivuxolimab in advanced cancers. The table came from immunoSEQ multiplex PCR; TCRdb's copy has only in-frame clones and leaves some out. The table lists over 70,000 clones, 65% to 90% of them singletons. Sequenced material: CD4+ or CD8+ T cells sorted from blood, taken in a trial of the OX40 agonist ivuxolimab. Receptors were obtained from an adult with an advanced solid tumor such as melanoma, head and neck, liver or kidney cancer. Each CDR3 is given with its conserved first and last residue. The order of the fields is V gene, clone size, J gene, CDR3 length, D gene, CDR3 protein, CDR3 DNA. A D gene is named only where the DNA matches it firmly. The size of a clone is reported for some rows only, either as once, few or many, or as a class for expanded clones.

v_call: TRBV7-9; clone_size: NA; j_call: TRBJ1-3; cdr3_length: 15; d_call: NA; cdr3_aa: CASSLFSTAGNTIYF; cdr3_nt: TGTGCCAGCAGCTTATTCTCGACCGCTGGAAACACCATATATTTT
v_call: TRBV10-3; clone_size: NA; j_call: TRBJ1-1; cdr3_length: 11; d_call: NA; cdr3_aa: CATGGDTEAFF; cdr3_nt: TGTGCCACGGGAGGGGACACTGAAGCTTTCTTT
v_call: TRBV28; clone_size: NA; j_call: TRBJ2-5; cdr3_length: 13; d_call: TRBD1; cdr3_aa: CAIRVEGAETQYF; cdr3_nt: TGTGCCATTCGGGTAGAGGGGGCAGAGACCCAGTACTTC
v_call: TRBV19; clone_size: NA; j_call: TRBJ1-5; cdr3_length: 14; d_call: TRBD1; cdr3_aa: CASSDRGGNQPQHF; cdr3_nt: TGTGCCAGTAGTGACAGGGGTGGAAATCAGCCCCAGCATTTT
v_call: TRBV28; clone_size: NA; j_call: TRBJ1-4; cdr3_length: 15; d_call: NA; cdr3_aa: CASSLLYGGDEKLFF; cdr3_nt: TGTGCCAGCAGTTTATTGTACGGGGGCGATGAAAAACTGTTTTTT
v_call: TRBV7-8; clone_size: few; j_call: TRBJ1-5; cdr3_length: 12; d_call: NA; cdr3_aa: CASSLFLQPQHF; cdr3_nt: TGTGCCAGCAGCTTATTTCTCCAGCCCCAGCATTTT
v_call: TRBV5-6; clone_size: NA; j_call: TRBJ1-4; cdr3_length: 16; d_call: TRBD1; cdr3_aa: CASSLVAGTDNEKLFF; cdr3_nt: TGTGCCAGCAGCTTGGTTGCCGGGACAGATAATGAAAAACTGTTTTTT
v_call: TRBV5-1; clone_size: NA; j_call: TRBJ1-3; cdr3_length: 15; d_call: NA; cdr3_aa: CASSLDGSSGNTIYF; cdr3_nt: TGCGCCAGCAGCTTGGACGGAAGCTCTGGAAACACCATATATTTT
v_call: TRBV7-2; clone_size: NA; j_call: TRBJ2-5; cdr3_length: 13; d_call: NA; cdr3_aa: CASSSPRLETQYF; cdr3_nt: TGTGCCAGCAGCTCGCCCCGATTGGAGACCCAGTACTTC
v_call: TRBV19; clone_size: NA; j_call: TRBJ2-2; cdr3_length: 14; d_call: NA; cdr3_aa: CASRLRINTGELFF; cdr3_nt: TGTGCCAGTAGGCTTCGTATTAACACCGGGGAGCTGTTTTTT
v_call: TRBV28; clone_size: few; j_call: TRBJ2-5; cdr3_length: 15; d_call: NA; cdr3_aa: CASSPPGRRGETQYF; cdr3_nt: TGTGCCAGCAGTCCCCCGGGACGCCGGGGCGAGACCCAGTACTTC